One sample yielded the 17 T cell receptor beta chains listed below, sequenced in a study of blood T cell repertoires in COVID-19. Profiled with immunoSEQ multiplex PCR; TCRdb holds only in-frame clones, not every one. The sample lists approximately 500,000 clones; less than 90% were seen once. The sample taken for sequencing was peripheral blood. The receptors derive from a woman between 45 and 65 years old with COVID-19, enrolled during active disease.

This clone was seen more than once but under ten times. The rearrangement joins TRBV12-5 to TRBJ1-1; 7 bases map to TRBD1. This CDR3 has 15 residues. The ends lost 5 bases at V and 1 base at J; junction bases unmatched: 7. Germline V lookup: CDR1 LGHNT, CDR2 FRNRAP. Here the CDR3 reads CASGLEGARNTEAFF. CDR3 DNA: TGTGCTAGTGGTCTCGAGGGGGCACGGAACACTGAAGCTTTCTTT.

The rearrangement uses TRBV3-1 (or the pseudogene TRBV3-2) and TRBJ1-2, with 8 bases fitting TRBD1. The germline V gene has CDR1 LGHDT and CDR2 YNNKEL (reference sequence). V shed 1 base, J shed 4 bases, and the junction held 5 bases outside the gene matches. This CDR3 contains 15 residues. The CDR3 DNA is TGTGCCAGCAGCCAAGTCGCAACAGGGGGCTATGGCTACACCTTC. Its translation is CASSQVATGGYGYTF.

The chain's CDR3 is CASSLASTGLGTGELFF. DNA of the CDR3: TGTGCCAGCAGCTTAGCATCGACAGGCCTGGGGACCGGGGAGCTGTTTTTT. The genes are TRBV7-2 and TRBJ2-2; perhaps TRBD1 as D (6 bases). The V gene lost 0 bases and the J gene lost 5 bases, with 16 bases spanning the gap. CDR1 SGHTA and CDR2 FQGNSA come from the germline V gene. CDR3 length: 17 residues.

The V gene is TRBV5-4, the J gene TRBJ2-7; 7 bases map to TRBD1. J lost 3 bases, V lost 4 bases, and 7 bases had no gene match. Germline loops: CDR1 SGHNT, CDR2 YYREEE (reference sequence). The CDR3 loop spans 14 amino acids. CDR3 sequence: CASSPDRNYYEQYF. The DNA of the CDR3 is TGTGCCAGCAGCCCGGACAGGAACTACTACGAGCAGTACTTC.

The gene calls are TRBV6-5 and TRBJ1-4; possibly TRBD1 for D (5 bases). The CDR3 spans 15 residues. Germline V gene lookup returns CDR1 MNHEY and CDR2 SVGAGI. V gave up 6 bases and J gave up 8 bases, with 19 bases separating them. CDR3 in DNA: TGTGCCAGCAGCGCCCTCCAGGGATCCTGGGAAAAACTGTTTTTT. Encoded protein: CASSALQGSWEKLFF.

The chain links TRBV13 to TRBJ2-7; 7 bases line up with TRBD2. The germline CDR1 and CDR2 sequences are PRHDT and FYEKMQ (reference sequence). CDR3 length: 14 amino acids. V shed 0 bases, J shed 6 bases, and the junction held 5 bases outside the gene matches. DNA for the CDR3: TGTGCCAGCAGCTTAGGGGGGCCGGGGGGCGAGCAGTACTTC. Its protein is CASSLGGPGGEQYF.

This chain connects TRBV5-1 to TRBJ1-1, with D perhaps matching TRBD1 (5 bases). CDR1 SGHRS and CDR2 YFSETQ come from the germline V gene. The CDR3 loop spans 18 amino acids. Trimming left V 4 bases short and J 0 bases short, with 22 bases between. CDR3 nucleotides: TGCGCCAGCAGCCGCTCCCAGGGAGGGCTACCGATGAACACTGAAGCTTTCTTT. The encoded protein is CASSRSQGGLPMNTEAFF.

J is TRBJ1-1 and V is TRBV6-5; D possibly corresponds to TRBD1 (6 bases). Deletions cut 5 bases from V and 7 bases from J, with 14 bases between. The CDR3 has 13 residues. CDR1 MNHEY and CDR2 SVGAGI come from the germline V gene. CDR3 DNA: TGTGCCAGCAGTAGTCAGGGGTGGCTTGAAGCTTTCTTT. Protein product: CASSSQGWLEAFF.

V and J are TRBV28 and TRBJ1-5; TRBD1 might be the D (6 bases). The CDR3 is 18 residues long. Looked up from germline, CDR1 is MDHEN and CDR2 is SYDVKM. The V and J ends lost 6 bases and 4 bases respectively, with 25 bases between them. The CDR3 loop is CASSPPRGTSIDNQPQHF. The CDR3 DNA is TGTGCCAGCAGCCCCCCTAGGGGGACAAGTATTGATAATCAGCCCCAGCATTTT.

This chain uses TRBV19 with TRBJ1-2; D remains ambiguous. The germline V gene has CDR1 LNHDA and CDR2 SQIVND (reference sequence). Deletions cut 1 base from V and 0 bases from J, with 9 bases between. This CDR3 region has 15 residues. The CDR3 spells CASSIGGSANYGYTF. The CDR3 DNA reads TGTGCCAGTAGTATAGGAGGTTCAGCTAACTATGGCTACACCTTC.

The chain joins TRBV5-5 to TRBJ2-2; D remains ambiguous. The V end was cut by 2 bases, the J end by 4 bases, with 6 bases between. Germline V lookup: CDR1 SGHKS, CDR2 YYEKEE (reference sequence). The CDR3 totals 13 residues. CDR3 region: CASSFEVTGELFF. CDR3 in DNA: TGTGCCAGCAGCTTCGAGGTCACCGGGGAGCTGTTTTTT.

The chain couples TRBV12-3 or TRBV12-4 to TRBJ1-3; D gene uncertain. V lost 4 bases, J lost 10 bases, and 8 bases lay in between. The CDR3 spans 11 residues. The CDR3 protein is CASSYGVTIYF. The CDR3 DNA is TGTGCCAGCAGTTACGGGGTGACCATATATTTT.

The chain links TRBV7-9 to TRBJ1-2; 8 bases map to TRBD1. Germline CDR1 is SEHNR and CDR2 is FQNEAQ (reference sequence). After removal of 5 bases from V and 0 bases from J, the junction contained 11 bases not matched to a gene. This CDR3 contains 17 residues. CDR3 DNA: TGTGCCAGCAGCCCCCCAGCAGGGGGCGCACCTAACTATGGCTACACCTTC. It codes for CASSPPAGGAPNYGYTF.

The rearrangement links TRBV7-9 to TRBJ1-3, with TRBD1 as a possible D gene (6 bases). The length of the CDR3 is 13 residues. Germline V lookup: CDR1 SEHNR, CDR2 FQNEAQ (reference sequence). Trimming shortened V by 5 bases and J by 6 bases, and 11 bases separated the two germline ends. The CDR3 DNA is TGTGCCAGCAGCCAGGGGACCTCAAACACCATATATTTT. Its protein product is CASSQGTSNTIYF.

V is TRBV28 and J is TRBJ1-2; 10 nucleotides line up with TRBD1. Germline values: CDR1 MDHEN, CDR2 SYDVKM. This CDR3 has 13 residues. Trimming cost V 6 bases and J 5 bases; bases outside gene matches: 3. The CDR3 nucleotides read TGTGCCAGCAGGACAGGGGGCGGTTATGGCTACACCTTC. Translating gives CASRTGGGYGYTF.

The V gene is TRBV30, the J gene TRBJ1-1, with D possibly being TRBD1 (5 bases). The germline CDR1 and CDR2 sequences are GTSNPN and SVGIG (reference sequence). V was shortened by 0 bases and J by 2 bases, with 10 bases between the two germline ends. The CDR3 has 14 amino acids. The CDR3 loop is CAWSVTQGNTEAFF. DNA of the CDR3: TGTGCCTGGAGTGTAACGCAGGGAAACACTGAAGCTTTCTTT. Combining the CDR3 with reference TRBV30 and TRBJ1-1 gives the whole variable domain SQTIHQWPATLVQPVGSPLSLECTVEGTSNPNLYWYRQAAGRGLQLLFYSVGIGQISSEVPQNLSASRPQDRQFILSSKKLLLSDSGFYLCAWSVTQGNTEAFFGQGTRLTVV.

The chain combines TRBV11-2 with TRBJ2-1; D gene ambiguous. From germline, CDR1 is SGHAT and CDR2 FQNNGV. The CDR3 covers 15 residues. Trimming shortened V by 0 bases and J by 3 bases, and 9 bases separated the two germline ends. CDR3 loop: CASSLDLPGYNEQFF. DNA for the CDR3: TGTGCCAGCAGCTTAGATCTCCCAGGCTACAATGAGCAGTTCTTC.